These 23 T cell receptor beta chains came from one sample sequenced in a study of kidney transplant recipient with SARS-CoV-2 infection. TCRdb re-called the reads with MiXCR, one entry per CDR3 protein. The sample records 200,000 to 300,000 distinct CDR3 sequences, around 30% being singletons. The sample here was a blood sample, taken at baseline and on roughly day 110 from a kidney transplant recipient. The receptors here all came from a male patient between 25 and 40 years old who had COVID-19 and was a kidney transplant recipient. Some T cells may be provided by the graft donor.

This clonotype was found many times. This chain joins TRBV20-1 and TRBJ1-1; D unresolved. The CDR3 covers 11 residues. Trimming left V 5 bases short and J 0 bases short, with 4 bases between. CDR1 and CDR2 from the germline V gene are DFQATT and SNEGSKA (reference sequence). CDR3 coding DNA: TGCAGTGCTCATATGAACACTGAAGCTTTCTTT. It translates to CSAHMNTEAFF.

Regarding this clonotype: This sequence may be a read error, since a much larger clone differs from it by one base. The chain combines TRBV12-3 or TRBV12-4 with TRBJ2-5; D is possibly TRBD1 or TRBD2 (5 bases each). Trimming took off 3 bases at V and 1 base at J, with 12 bases between the two ends. This CDR3 has 15 amino acids. The CDR3 region has the DNA TGTGCCAGCAGTTTGGGACCTGGAGTCCAAGAGACCCAGTACTTC. Protein: CASSLGPGVQETQYF.

A note on this clonotype: This may be a read error, as it is one base from a much larger clone. This sequence joins TRBV16 and TRBJ1-2, with D unresolved. V was shortened by 4 bases and J by 4 bases, with 22 bases between the two germline ends. The CDR3 runs to 17 residues. Germline V gene data show CDR1 as KGHSY and CDR2 as FQNENV. DNA of the CDR3: TGTGCCAGCAGCCCTCGTCCGGTCGTTAGAAAGACCTATGGCTACACCTTC. Protein product: CASSPRPVVRKTYGYTF.

About this clonotype itself: It may be a read error: a sequence one base away is much more abundant. The rearrangement joins TRBV5-1 to TRBJ2-7, with 7 bases that match TRBD1. Germline assignment: CDR1 SGHRS and CDR2 YFSETQ. The CDR3 runs to 13 residues. In nucleotides, the CDR3 is TGCGCCGGCAGCTTTGCAGGGGGTTACGAGCAGTACTTC. Translated, it gives CAGSFAGGYEQYF.

This clonotype appeared many times. The chain links TRBV20-1 to TRBJ1-2, with D unclear. This CDR3 spans 16 amino acids. The V and J ends lost 5 bases and 4 bases respectively, with 23 bases between them. Germline V gives CDR1 DFQATT, CDR2 SNEGSKA (reference sequence). As DNA, the CDR3 is TGCAGTGCTTTTTCTATGCTGTTTCGAAAGACCTATGGCTACACCTTC. Translated, it gives CSAFSMLFRKTYGYTF.

This clonotype was detected a few times. The chain uses TRBV7-2 and TRBJ1-1; no clear D gene. From germline, CDR1 is SGHTA and CDR2 FQGNSA. Trimming took 4 bases from V and 1 from J, leaving 7 bases between them. The CDR3 has 13 amino acids. In DNA, the CDR3 is TGTGCCAGCAGCTCACGCGCGAACACTGAAGCTTTCTTT. This codes for CASSSRANTEAFF.

Remarks on this clonotype: A much more abundant neighbour one base away suggests this may be a read error. V and J are TRBV6-2 or TRBV6-3 and TRBJ1-5, with D tentatively TRBD1 (6 bases). Trimming left V 8 bases short and J 5 bases short, with 19 bases between. The CDR3 spans 15 residues. Germline V lookup: CDR1 MNHEY, CDR2 SVGEGT. CDR3 in DNA: TGTGCCAGCGAATATTCGGGACAAGCTGATCAGCCCCAGCATTTT. Translation gives CASEYSGQADQPQHF.

Concerning this clonotype: Its ends do not fully match the called genes, so a read error is possible. The rearrangement joins TRBV19 to TRBJ2-4; D might be TRBD1 (6 bases). The CDR3 has 12 amino acids. Germline V gene sequence: CDR1 LNHDA, CDR2 SQIVND (reference sequence). In DNA form, the CDR3 reads TGTGCCAGTATTATAGGGTCGGCAGGGGTGTTCTTC. It translates to CASIIGSAGVFF.

This clonotype was seen ten or more times. The chain couples TRBV16 to TRBJ1-2; D call uncertain. The CDR3 extends over 17 amino acids. Germline V gene data show CDR1 as KGHSY and CDR2 as FQNENV. V was trimmed by 5 bases and J by 4 bases, leaving 23 bases between them. CDR3 nucleotide sequence: TGTGCCAGCAGCGGTAGTTTGGTCGTTAGAAAGACCTATGGCTACACCTTC. Protein sequence: CASSGSLVVRKTYGYTF.

This clonotype was observed many times. The chain joins TRBV19 to TRBJ1-5; 10 bases line up with TRBD1. The germline gives CDR1 LNHDA, CDR2 SQIVND (reference sequence). V was clipped by 3 bases and J by 5 bases; unmatched bases: 7. The CDR3 runs 16 residues. In DNA, the CDR3 is TGTGCCAGTAGTATTTACCCTGGGACAGGGGATCAGCCCCAGCATTTT. It encodes CASSIYPGTGDQPQHF.

A remark on this clonotype: A much more abundant neighbour one base away suggests this may be a read error. The gene calls are TRBV7-9 and TRBJ1-3, with D maybe TRBD1 (6 bases). The CDR3 is 17 amino acids. Germline V CDR1 and CDR2: SEHNR, FQNEAQ (reference sequence). CDR3 protein: CANSPGGAGASGNTIYF. The CDR3 DNA sequence: TGTGCCAACAGCCCGGGGGGGGCCGGTGCCTCTGGAAACACCATATATTTT.

This clonotype was counted ten times or more. The chain uses TRBV27 and TRBJ1-3; D is undetermined. This CDR3 contains 15 residues. V lost 4 bases and J lost 0, with 10 bases in between. CDR1 and CDR2 (germline): MNHEY, SMNVEV (reference sequence). CDR3 sequence (DNA): TGTGCCAGCAGTTCCGTTGCTAACTCTGGAAACACCATATATTTT. Protein: CASSSVANSGNTIYF.

Comments on this clonotype: This may stem from a read error, because a much larger clone lies one nucleotide away. This sequence joins TRBV4-2 and TRBJ2-7; 15 bases align to TRBD2. Germline-derived CDR1 and CDR2 are LGHNA and YNFKEQ. This CDR3 has 18 residues. The CDR3 DNA is TGTGCCAGCGGCCAACCGGGACTAGCGGGGGGCCTCTCCTACGAGCAGTACTTC. Translating gives CASGQPGLAGGLSYEQYF.

This clonotype was observed many times. The rearrangement links TRBV28 to TRBJ1-6; D gene ambiguous. Germline CDR1 is MDHEN and CDR2 is SYDVKM. The CDR3 runs 14 residues. The V end was cut by 6 bases, the J end by 5 bases, with 11 bases between. The CDR3 here is CASRREGHNSPLHF. The DNA for the CDR3 is TGTGCCAGCAGGAGGGAAGGGCATAATTCACCCCTCCACTTT.

The rearrangement uses TRBV13 and TRBJ2-3; 10 positions match TRBD1. This CDR3 contains 15 residues. The germline gives CDR1 PRHDT, CDR2 FYEKMQ (reference sequence). Germline trimming cut 3 bases from V and 3 bases from J; bases unmatched to any gene: 3. CDR3 in amino acids: CASSFWDRGTDTQYF. The CDR3 DNA follows: TGTGCCAGCAGCTTCTGGGACAGGGGAACAGATACGCAGTATTTT. Complete variable domain (other parts from reference TRBV13 and TRBJ2-3): AAGVIQSPRHLIKEKRETATLKCYPIPRHDTVYWYQQGPGQDPQFLISFYEKMQSDKGSIPDRFSAQQFSDYHSELNMSSLELGDSALYFCASSFWDRGTDTQYFGPGTRLTVL.

With respect to this clonotype: A much larger clone lies one base from this, so it may be a read error. The chain is built from TRBV25-1 and TRBJ2-2; maybe TRBD1 (6 bases). This CDR3 has 14 residues. CDR1 and CDR2 (germline): MGHDK, SYGVNS. The CDR3 sequence: CTSSEPGDTGELFF. The CDR3, as DNA: TGTACCAGCAGTGAGCCAGGGGACACCGGGGAGCTGTTTTTT. Full variable domain (missing parts from reference TRBV25-1 and TRBJ2-2): EADIYQTPRYLVIGTGKKITLECSQTMGHDKMYWYQQDPGMELHLIHYSYGVNSTEKGDLSSESTVSRIRTEHFPLTLESARPSHTSQYLCTSSEPGDTGELFFGEGSRLTVL.

This clonotype appeared a single time. This sequence joins TRBV6-5 and TRBJ2-1; the match to TRBD2 covers 11 bases. CDR3 length: 16 amino acids. Germline-derived CDR1 and CDR2 are MNHEY and SVGAGI. The junction had 15 bases not matched to a gene; V was cut back by 10 bases and J by 7 bases. The CDR3 DNA is TGTGCCACGGACCCTTTAGCGGGAGGGCCATGGAATGAGCAGTTCTTC. As protein: CATDPLAGGPWNEQFF.

Ten or more counts support this clonotype. The V and J genes are TRBV18 and TRBJ1-4, with no clear D. The CDR3 length is 15 residues. The germline V gene encodes CDR1 KGHSH and CDR2 LQKENI. The ends were cut back, 6 bases at V and 4 bases at J, with 15 bases in the middle. The CDR3 bases are TGTGCCAGCTCCCCTGGGCCTATCGTTAATGAAAAACTGTTTTTT. It codes for CASSPGPIVNEKLFF.

This clonotype was seen repeatedly, ten times or more. The chain carries TRBV21-1 and TRBJ2-3; the table's D call, TRBD2, was not checked against the DNA. TRBV21-1 is a listed pseudogene. The CDR3 covers 17 residues. The CDR3 spells CASSAELATVMQDTQYF. The CDR3, as DNA: TGTGCCAGCAGTGCGGAGCTAGCTACAGTCATGCAAGATACGCAGTATTTT.

Regarding this clonotype: This sequence may be a read error, since a much larger clone differs from it by one base. This sequence joins TRBV11-3 and TRBJ1-1; 7 positions match TRBD1. This CDR3 has 13 amino acids. Per the germline V gene, CDR1 is SGHNT and CDR2 is YENEEA. V shed 6 bases and J 6 bases; nucleotides not matched to a gene: 7. The CDR3 loop is CASSTGVNSEAFF. The DNA of the CDR3 is TGTGCCAGCAGTACAGGGGTCAACTCTGAAGCTTTCTTT.

There are many counts of this clonotype. The chain uses TRBV11-2 and TRBJ2-5; D may be TRBD1 or TRBD2 (5 bases each). This CDR3 has 16 amino acids. V gave up 0 bases and J gave up 1 base, with 12 bases separating them. Germline CDR1 reads SGHAT; CDR2 reads FQNNGV. For the CDR3, the DNA is TGTGCCAGCAGCTTAGAATGGGGGAACCCCCAAGAGACCCAGTACTTC. Translating it yields CASSLEWGNPQETQYF.

V is TRBV7-7 and J is TRBJ1-2; D not resolved. The length of the CDR3 is 17 residues. Germline-derived CDR1 and CDR2 are SSHAT and FNYEAQ (reference sequence). Trimming stripped 5 bases from V and 4 bases from J, with 23 bases between. This CDR3 reads CASSRVLKCRKTYGYTF. The CDR3 nucleotides read TGTGCCAGCAGCAGGGTGCTTAAGTGCCGAAAGACCTATGGCTACACCTTC.

On this clonotype: The junction departs from the called germline gene at one end, perhaps through a read error. V usage is TRBV11-2 and J usage is TRBJ1-1; 9 bases are a match to TRBD1. The CDR3 extends over 14 amino acids. Germline V gene sequence: CDR1 SGHAT, CDR2 FQNNGV. CDR3 sequence (DNA): TGTGCCAGCAATCAAACAGGGGGCGCGGGTGAAGCTTCCTTT. Amino acid sequence: CASNQTGGAGEASF.